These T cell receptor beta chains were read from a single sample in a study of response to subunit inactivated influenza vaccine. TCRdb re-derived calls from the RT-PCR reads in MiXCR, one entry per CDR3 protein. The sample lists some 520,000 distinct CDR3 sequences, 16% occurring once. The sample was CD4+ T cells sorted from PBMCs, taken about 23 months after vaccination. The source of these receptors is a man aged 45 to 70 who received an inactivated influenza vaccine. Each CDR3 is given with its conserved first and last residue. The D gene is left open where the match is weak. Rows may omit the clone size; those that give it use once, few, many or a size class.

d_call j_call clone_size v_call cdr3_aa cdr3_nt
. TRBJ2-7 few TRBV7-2 CASSLRRGDASEQYF TGTGCCAGCAGCTTACGGAGGGGAGACGCCTCCGAGCAGTACTTC
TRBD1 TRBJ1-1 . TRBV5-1 CASSKQGGQMNTEAFF TGCGCCAGCAGCAAACAGGGGGGACAGATGAACACTGAAGCTTTCTTT
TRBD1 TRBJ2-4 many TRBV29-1 CSVVGTGENIQYF TGCAGCGTTGTGGGGACAGGGGAAAACATTCAGTACTTC
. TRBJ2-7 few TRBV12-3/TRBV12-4 CASSFEDAYEQYF TGTGCCAGCAGTTTCGAGGATGCGTACGAGCAGTACTTC
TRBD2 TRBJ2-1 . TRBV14 CASSPQWGGNPYNEQFF TGTGCCAGCAGCCCCCAGTGGGGAGGGAACCCCTACAATGAGCAGTTCTTC
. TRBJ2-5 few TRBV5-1 CASSQRPGHEGTQYF TGCGCCAGCAGCCAACGGCCAGGTCACGAGGGGACCCAGTACTTC
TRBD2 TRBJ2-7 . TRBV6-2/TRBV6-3 CASSYEPSGRRSYEQYF TGTGCCAGCAGTTACGAGCCTAGCGGGAGGCGCTCCTACGAGCAGTACTTC
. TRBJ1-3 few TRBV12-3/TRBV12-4 CASSGALGNTIYF TGTGCCAGCAGTGGGGCCCTCGGAAACACCATATATTTT
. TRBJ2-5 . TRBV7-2 CASSQSQETQYF TGTGCCAGCAGTCAGAGCCAAGAGACCCAGTACTTC
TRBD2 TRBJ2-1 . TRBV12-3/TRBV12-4 CASRFLAGEENEQFF TGTGCCAGCAGGTTCCTAGCGGGAGAAGAAAATGAGCAGTTCTTC
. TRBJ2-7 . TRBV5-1 CASSTGQNYEQYF TGCGCCAGCAGCACCGGACAGAACTACGAGCAGTACTTC
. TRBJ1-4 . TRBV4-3 CASSQHRATNEKLFF TGCGCCAGCAGCCAACACAGGGCAACTAATGAAAAACTGTTTTTT
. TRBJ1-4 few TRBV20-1 CSARDLRSGVRSEKLFF TGCAGTGCTAGAGATCTCAGGTCAGGGGTTCGGAGTGAAAAACTGTTTTTT
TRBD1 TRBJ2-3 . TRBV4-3 CASSQHRGRTDTQYF TGCGCCAGCAGCCAACACAGGGGACGCACAGATACGCAGTATTTT
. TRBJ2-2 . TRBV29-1 CSVVLGSYTGELFF TGCAGCGTTGTCCTCGGGTCATACACCGGGGAGCTGTTTTTT
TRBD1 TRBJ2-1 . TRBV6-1 CASSEDGTGTGYRNEQFF TGTGCCAGCAGTGAAGATGGGACCGGGACAGGGTATCGGAATGAGCAGTTCTTC
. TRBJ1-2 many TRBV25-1 CASTGGEEESGYTF TGTGCCAGCACTGGGGGGGAAGAGGAGTCTGGCTACACCTTC
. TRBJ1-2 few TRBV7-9 CASSLGPQWDGYTF TGTGCCAGCAGCTTAGGACCGCAGTGGGATGGCTACACCTTC
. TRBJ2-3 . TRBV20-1 CSALLPRLLGADTQYF TGCAGTGCTTTGTTGCCGCGCCTCCTAGGGGCAGATACGCAGTATTTT
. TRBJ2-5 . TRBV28 CASSLWQDSQETQYF TGTGCCAGCAGTTTATGGCAGGACTCGCAAGAGACCCAGTACTTC
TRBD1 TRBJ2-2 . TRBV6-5 CASSYSFIGTGATGELFF TGTGCCAGCAGTTACTCGTTTATCGGGACAGGGGCCACCGGGGAGCTGTTTTTT
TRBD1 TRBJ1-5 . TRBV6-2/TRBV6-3 CASSGGPGQGDQPQHF TGTGCCAGCAGTGGGGGCCCGGGACAGGGTGATCAGCCCCAGCATTTT
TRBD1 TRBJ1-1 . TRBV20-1 CSAKDAGTGLTEAFF TGCAGTGCTAAGGACGCTGGGACAGGGCTCACTGAAGCTTTCTTT
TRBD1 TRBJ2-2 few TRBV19 CASNSRTGATGELFF TGTGCCAGTAATAGTCGGACAGGTGCGACCGGGGAGCTGTTTTTT
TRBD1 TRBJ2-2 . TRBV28 CASTTGLNTRELFF TGTGCCAGCACGACAGGGTTGAACACCCGGGAGCTGTTTTTT
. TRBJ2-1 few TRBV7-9 CASSLSLVITEQFF TGTGCCAGCAGCTTATCACTAGTCATCACTGAGCAGTTCTTC
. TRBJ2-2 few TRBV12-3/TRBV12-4 CASSSRPPRAPNTGELFF TGTGCCAGCAGTTCTAGACCGCCCAGGGCACCTAACACCGGGGAGCTGTTTTTT
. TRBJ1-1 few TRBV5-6 CASSLDKNTEAFF TGTGCCAGCAGCTTGGATAAGAACACTGAAGCTTTCTTT
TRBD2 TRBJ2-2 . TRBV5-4 CASSPGTSGTFAGELFF TGTGCCAGCAGTCCCGGGACTAGCGGGACTTTCGCCGGGGAGCTGTTTTTT
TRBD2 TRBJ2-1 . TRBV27 CASSGASGGDNEQFF TGTGCCAGCAGTGGTGCTAGCGGGGGGGACAATGAGCAGTTCTTC
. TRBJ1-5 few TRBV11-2 CASSSFPNQPQHF TGTGCCAGCAGCTCATTTCCCAATCAGCCCCAGCATTTT
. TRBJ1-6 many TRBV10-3 CAISEGRGSPLHF TGTGCCATCAGTGAGGGTCGGGGGTCACCCCTCCACTTT
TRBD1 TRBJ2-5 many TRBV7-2 CASSTSTGAWYQETQYF TGTGCCAGCAGCACATCCACAGGGGCCTGGTACCAAGAGACCCAGTACTTC
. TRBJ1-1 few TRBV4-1 CASSQERGITEAFF TGCGCCAGCAGCCAAGAACGGGGTATCACTGAAGCTTTCTTT
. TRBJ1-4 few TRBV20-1 CSARGAREKLFF TGCAGTGCTAGGGGGGCGAGGGAAAAACTGTTTTTT
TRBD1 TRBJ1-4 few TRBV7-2 CASSLGGQVGEKLFF TGTGCCAGCAGCTTAGGTGGACAGGTGGGAGAAAAACTGTTTTTT
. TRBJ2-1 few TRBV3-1 CASSQYRKLANVDEQFF TGTGCCAGCAGCCAATATCGGAAGCTAGCGAACGTCGATGAGCAGTTCTTC
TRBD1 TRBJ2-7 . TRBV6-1 CACRRPGQSYEQYF TGTGCCTGCAGAAGACCGGGACAGAGCTACGAGCAGTACTTC
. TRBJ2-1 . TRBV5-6 CASSWVGGEQFF TGTGCCAGCAGCTGGGTGGGCGGTGAGCAGTTCTTC
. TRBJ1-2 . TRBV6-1 CASTQFGNYGYTF TGTGCCAGCACCCAGTTTGGGAACTATGGCTACACCTTC
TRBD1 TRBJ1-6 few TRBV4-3 CASSQGTGQNNSPLHF TGCGCCAGCAGCCAAGGCACGGGACAGAATAATTCACCCCTCCACTTT
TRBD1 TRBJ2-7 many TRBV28 CASNQIGAGGAYEQYF TGTGCCAGCAACCAAATCGGGGCAGGGGGTGCCTACGAGCAGTACTTC
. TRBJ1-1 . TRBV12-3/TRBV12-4 CASSPSFNRLYTEAFF TGTGCCAGCAGTCCTTCATTTAACAGGCTGTACACTGAAGCTTTCTTT
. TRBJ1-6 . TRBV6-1 CASSQATGVPNSPLHF TGTGCCAGCAGCCAAGCAACAGGTGTGCCCAATTCACCCCTCCACTTT
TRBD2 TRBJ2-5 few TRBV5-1 CASTQSGTSGRAMVETQYF TGCGCCAGCACCCAATCCGGGACTAGCGGGAGGGCCATGGTAGAGACCCAGTACTTC
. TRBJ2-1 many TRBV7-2 CASSLAWGNEQFF TGCGCCAGCAGCTTGGCCTGGGGAAATGAGCAGTTCTTC
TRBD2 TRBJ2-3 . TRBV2 CASILLAYTDTQYF TGTGCCAGCATCTTACTAGCGTACACAGATACGCAGTATTTT
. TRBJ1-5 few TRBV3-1 CASSPGRNYQPQHF TGTGCCAGCAGCCCTGGACGGAATTATCAGCCCCAGCATTTT